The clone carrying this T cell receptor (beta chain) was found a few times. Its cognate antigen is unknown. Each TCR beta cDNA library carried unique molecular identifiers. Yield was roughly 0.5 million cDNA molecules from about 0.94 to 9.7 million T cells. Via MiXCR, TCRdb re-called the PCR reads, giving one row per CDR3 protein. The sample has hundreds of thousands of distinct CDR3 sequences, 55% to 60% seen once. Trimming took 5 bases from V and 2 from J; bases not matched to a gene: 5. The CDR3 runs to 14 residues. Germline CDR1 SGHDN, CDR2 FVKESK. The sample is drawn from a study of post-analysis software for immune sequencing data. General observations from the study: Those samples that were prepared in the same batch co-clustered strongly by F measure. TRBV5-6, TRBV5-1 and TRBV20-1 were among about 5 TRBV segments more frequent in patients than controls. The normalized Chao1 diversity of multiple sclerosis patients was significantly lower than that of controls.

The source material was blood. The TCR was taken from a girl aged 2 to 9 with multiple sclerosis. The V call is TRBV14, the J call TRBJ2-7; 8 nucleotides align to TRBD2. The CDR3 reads CASSSFSGTYEQYF. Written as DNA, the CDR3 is TGTGCCAGCAGCTCTTTTAGCGGGACCTACGAGCAGTACTTC.